Below, 28 T cell receptor beta chains from the same sample are listed, as sequenced in a study of blood T cell repertoires in COVID-19. Some clones are missing from TCRdb's copy, which holds only in-frame ones; the method was immunoSEQ multiplex PCR. The sample has under 350,000 clones, about 89% seen once. Sequencing was done on a sample of peripheral blood. All receptors derive from a man aged 50 to 60 with acute or convalescent COVID-19.

The CDR3 DNA is TGTGCCAGCGGGAGAGGTAGGGGAGCGGGGTTTGAAAAACTGTTTTTT. Translation gives CASGRGRGAGFEKLFF. The chain is built from TRBV27 and TRBJ1-4, with a weak D call TRBD1 (5 bases). The germline V gene has CDR1 MNHEY and CDR2 SMNVEV (reference sequence). The CDR3 covers 16 residues. Between the trimmed V and J ends, which lost 8 bases and 7 bases, there was a span of 23 bases.

The chain recombines TRBV10-1 with TRBJ2-2, with 11 bases that match TRBD1. Germline V CDR1 and CDR2: WNHNN, SYGVQD (reference sequence). With 5 bases clipped from V and 6 bases from J, the junction kept 8 bases outside the gene matches. The CDR3 length is 16 residues. Here the CDR3 DNA reads TGCGCCAGCAGTCGCACCGGGACAGGGGGGCCCGGGGAGCTGTTTTTT. Its protein product is CASSRTGTGGPGELFF.

The chain combines TRBV5-1 with TRBJ2-7; TRBD2 matches 8 bases. V was clipped by 0 bases and J by 1 base; unmatched bases: 6. Germline CDR1 is SGHRS and CDR2 is YFSETQ. The CDR3 is 16 amino acids. CDR3 nucleotides: TGCGCCAGCAGCTTGGGCGGGACTAGTAGTTCCTACGAGCAGTACTTC. Protein sequence: CASSLGGTSSSYEQYF.

V and J are TRBV10-2 and TRBJ2-1; 9 bases are a match to TRBD2. This CDR3 region has 16 residues. V lost 6 bases to trimming and J lost 10 bases; unmatched junction nucleotides: 16. Germline V CDR1 and CDR2: WSHSY, SAAADI. Written as DNA, the CDR3 is TGCGCCAGCAGCTTCCTGTCCGCGGGGGGGCCACGGGAGCAGTTCTTC. Protein product: CASSFLSAGGPREQFF.

This clone was observed a single time. V and J are TRBV18 and TRBJ1-6, with D maybe TRBD1 (6 bases). The length of the CDR3 is 18 residues. V was cut by 0 bases and J by 10 bases, with 22 bases left in between. Germline V gene lookup returns CDR1 KGHSH and CDR2 LQKENI. The CDR3 bases are TGTGCCAGCTCACCACCTAACAGGGAGAAGGGAAGGAGGTCACCCCTCCACTTT. Translating it yields CASSPPNREKGRRSPLHF.

This clone came up once. This sequence joins TRBV9 and TRBJ2-7; D might be TRBD1 (6 bases). Trimming cost V 3 bases and J 4 bases, with 17 bases left between them. This CDR3 is 15 amino acids long. Looked up from germline, CDR1 is SGDLS and CDR2 is YYNGEE. The DNA for the CDR3 is TGTGCCAGCAGCGCGGACAGTCTTCCCGAATACGAGCAGTACTTC. This codes for CASSADSLPEYEQYF.

In regard to this clone: Distinct nucleotide sequences in the sample also encode this CDR3. The rearrangement uses TRBV30 and TRBJ2-3; TRBD2 aligns across 11 bases. Trimming at V came to 5 bases and at J to 4 bases, leaving 5 bases not matched to a gene. CDR3 length: 14 amino acids. The germline V gene has CDR1 GTSNPN and CDR2 SVGIG (reference sequence). This CDR3 reads CAWGLAGGADTQYF. The DNA of the CDR3 is TGTGCCTGGGGACTAGCGGGTGGCGCAGATACGCAGTATTTT.

The CDR3 nucleotides read TGTGCTACCCTTTTAGCCTCAGGGCGCACAGATACGCAGTATTTT. Protein sequence: CATLLASGRTDTQYF. The chain combines TRBV12-5 with TRBJ2-3; possible D gene TRBD1, 5 bases. V lost 10 bases and J 1 base, leaving 18 bases between the germline ends. The CDR3 runs to 15 residues. The germline V gene encodes CDR1 LGHNT and CDR2 FRNRAP.

This clone was seen a single time. V usage is TRBV11-3 and J usage is TRBJ1-4, with 7 bases fitting TRBD1. Germline CDR1 and CDR2: SGHNT and YENEEA. This CDR3 has 16 amino acids. Trimming cost V 5 bases and J 8 bases; bases outside gene matches: 14. The CDR3 protein is CASSPLGRGLREKLFF. In DNA form, the CDR3 reads TGTGCCAGCAGCCCACTCGGGAGGGGGCTACGGGAAAAACTGTTTTTT.

The chain joins TRBV9 to TRBJ2-2, with 11 bases matching TRBD1. V was pared by 4 bases and J by 4 bases, with 6 bases of the junction left unmatched. The CDR3 has 16 amino acids. Germline V lookup: CDR1 SGDLS, CDR2 YYNGEE. The CDR3 is CASSLWTGGSTGELFF. In DNA form, the CDR3 reads TGTGCCAGCAGCCTTTGGACAGGGGGCTCCACCGGGGAGCTGTTTTTT.

The V gene is TRBV30, the J gene TRBJ2-1; TRBD2 agrees at 7 bases. Germline V gives CDR1 GTSNPN, CDR2 SVGIG (reference sequence). The CDR3 loop spans 15 amino acids. V trimming: 1 base; J trimming: 8 bases; junction bases outside the gene matches: 11. CDR3 bases: TGTGCCTGGAGTGCTGGGCGGGGGAGAGGGGATGAGCAGTTCTTC. Protein: CAWSAGRGRGDEQFF.

This chain joins TRBV10-3 and TRBJ1-1; TRBD1 aligns across 7 bases. The CDR3 runs to 14 residues. CDR1 and CDR2 (germline): ENHRY, SYGVKD. J gave up 5 bases and V 6 bases, and 9 bases lay outside the gene matches. This chain's CDR3 is CAIRETGPITEAFF. For the CDR3, the DNA is TGTGCCATCAGAGAGACAGGGCCAATAACTGAAGCTTTCTTT.

V is TRBV18 and J is TRBJ1-1, with 10 bases matching TRBD1. CDR3 length: 18 amino acids. V shed 5 bases, J shed 4 bases, and the junction held 16 bases outside the gene matches. Germline V gives CDR1 KGHSH, CDR2 LQKENI. CDR3 in amino acids: CASSSDVRDRGYRTEAFF. CDR3 nucleotides: TGTGCCAGCTCATCAGATGTCCGGGACAGGGGTTATCGCACTGAAGCTTTCTTT. The variable domain in full, completed from reference TRBV18 and TRBJ1-1, reads NAGVMQNPRHLVRRRGQEARLRCSPMKGHSHVYWYRQLPEEGLKFMVYLQKENIIDESGMPKERFSAEFPKEGPSILRIQQVVRGDSAAYFCASSSDVRDRGYRTEAFFGQGTRLTVV.

The chain combines TRBV6-5 with TRBJ2-1; tentative D call: TRBD1 (5 bases). The germline V gene encodes CDR1 MNHEY and CDR2 SVGAGI. Deletions cut 7 bases from V and 8 bases from J, with 21 bases between. The CDR3 spans 15 residues. The CDR3 region is CASTQERGRPHEQFF. The CDR3 DNA reads as TGTGCCAGCACCCAAGAAAGGGGTCGTCCCCATGAGCAGTTCTTC.

The V call is TRBV19, the J call TRBJ2-4; D may be TRBD1 (6 bases). Germline lookup yields CDR1 LNHDA and CDR2 SQIVND (reference sequence). The germline V and J ends were trimmed by 7 bases and 3 bases, with 16 bases remaining between them. CDR3 size: 15 residues. This CDR3 reads CASTGQTGSKNIQYF. The CDR3 DNA reads TGTGCCAGTACCGGTCAGACAGGCAGCAAAAACATTCAGTACTTC.

This clone was observed a single time. The V gene is TRBV7-9, the J gene TRBJ1-2; the D is unclear. CDR3 length: 15 residues. CDR1 SEHNR and CDR2 FQNEAQ come from the germline V gene (reference sequence). Trimming pared 4 bases from V and 8 bases from J, leaving 20 bases between. For the CDR3, the DNA is TGTGCCAGCAGCTCGGCCAGACTTGAAGGCCTGGGCTACACCTTC. Translated: CASSSARLEGLGYTF.

The chain employs TRBV6-5 and TRBJ1-1, with TRBD1 as a possible D gene (5 bases). Germline V lookup: CDR1 MNHEY, CDR2 SVGAGI. Trimming pared 2 bases from V and 4 bases from J, leaving 11 bases between. The CDR3 runs 14 residues. The CDR3 region has the DNA TGTGCCAGCAGTTACGCACAGGCTACCACTGAAGCTTTCTTT. Translation gives CASSYAQATTEAFF.

The V gene is TRBV5-1, the J gene TRBJ1-1; the D is unclear. Germline loops: CDR1 SGHRS, CDR2 YFSETQ. V lost 0 bases and J 1 base, leaving 7 bases between the germline ends. CDR3 length: 14 residues. The CDR3 DNA reads as TGCGCCAGCAGCTTGGGGCAGTCGAACACTGAAGCTTTCTTT. Residues: CASSLGQSNTEAFF.

This chain's CDR3 is CASSHPRGGLQETQYF. CDR3 in DNA: TGCGCCAGCAGCCACCCGCGGGGGGGCCTCCAAGAGACCCAGTACTTC. The genes are TRBV4-1 and TRBJ2-5, with TRBD2 matching over 9 bases. Germline CDR1 MGHRA, CDR2 YSYEKL. This CDR3 contains 16 residues. The J segment lost 1 base and the V segment lost 3 bases, leaving 6 bases of the junction unmatched.

The chain carries TRBV7-8 and TRBJ2-7, with D uncertain. CDR1 and CDR2 from the germline V gene are SGHVS and FQNEAQ. Trimming took 3 bases from V and 0 from J, leaving 6 bases between them. The CDR3 has 13 amino acids. CDR3 DNA sequence: TGTGCCAGCAGCTTCGGGTACTCCTACGAGCAGTACTTC. Protein: CASSFGYSYEQYF.

The chain employs TRBV7-3 and TRBJ2-2, with unresolved D. Trimming took off 6 bases at V and 6 bases at J, with 8 bases between the two ends. This CDR3 region has 12 residues. The germline gives CDR1 SGHTA, CDR2 FQGTGA. The CDR3 loop is CASRSPAGELFF. In DNA, the CDR3 is TGTGCCAGCAGGTCCCCCGCCGGGGAGCTGTTTTTT.

This chain connects TRBV7-8 to TRBJ1-1, with D possibly TRBD1 on 5 matching bases. In germline, CDR1 is SGHVS, CDR2 FQNEAQ. The length of the CDR3 is 12 residues. Trimming took 5 bases from V and 10 from J, leaving 14 bases between them. The DNA for the CDR3 is TGTGCCAGCAGCCCAGGCCAGGGACTAGCTTTCTTT. It yields the protein CASSPGQGLAFF.

The chain links TRBV9 to TRBJ1-1; D possibly corresponds to TRBD1 (6 bases). CDR1 and CDR2 from the germline V gene are SGDLS and YYNGEE. V gave up 3 bases and J gave up 2 bases, with 8 bases separating them. The CDR3 is 13 residues long. The DNA for the CDR3 is TGTGCCAGCAGCGCGGACAGAAACACTGAAGCTTTCTTT. It codes for CASSADRNTEAFF.

The chain couples TRBV6-5 to TRBJ1-2, with TRBD1 matching over 10 bases. After removal of 4 bases from V and 5 bases from J, the junction contained 10 bases not matched to a gene. The length of the CDR3 is 16 residues. The germline V gene encodes CDR1 MNHEY and CDR2 SVGAGI. CDR3 nucleotide sequence: TGTGCCAGCAGTTTTCAGACCCCGGGACAGGGGTATGGCTACACCTTC. Translation: CASSFQTPGQGYGYTF.

The V gene is TRBV5-1, the J gene TRBJ2-2; 7 bases map to TRBD1. V gave up 2 bases and J gave up 1 base; unmatched junction bases: 5. The CDR3 consists of 16 residues. Germline CDR1 and CDR2: SGHRS and YFSETQ. DNA of the CDR3: TGCGCCAGCAGCTTAACAGGGGCTATGAACACCGGGGAGCTGTTTTTT. It codes for CASSLTGAMNTGELFF.

The V call is TRBV6-5, the J call TRBJ1-6; 9 nucleotides agree with TRBD1. The trim removed 6 bases at V and 7 bases at J, leaving 4 bases unmatched. CDR3 length: 14 amino acids. Germline V gene sequence: CDR1 MNHEY, CDR2 SVGAGI. The CDR3 DNA follows: TGTGCCAGCAGGGGACAGGGTGGCAATTCACCCCTCCACTTT. Its protein is CASRGQGGNSPLHF.

Note on this clone: Other DNA variants within this sample encode the same CDR3. The chain links TRBV5-1 to TRBJ1-5, with D perhaps matching TRBD1 (6 bases). The germline V gene has CDR1 SGHRS and CDR2 YFSETQ. V was cut by 0 bases and J by 6 bases, with 7 bases left in between. The CDR3 is 13 amino acids. CDR3 amino acids: CASSLGGRQPQHF. CDR3 coding DNA: TGCGCCAGCAGCTTGGGGGGGCGTCAGCCCCAGCATTTT.

The chain couples TRBV9 to TRBJ2-2; 12 bases are shared with TRBD1. Per germline, CDR1 SGDLS and CDR2 YYNGEE. This CDR3 is 19 amino acids long. Germline trimming cut 0 bases from V and 6 bases from J; bases unmatched to any gene: 12. In DNA, the CDR3 is TGTGCCAGCAGCGTAGCTAAGGGCGGGGACAGGGGGCCCTCCGGGGAGCTGTTTTTT. Amino acid sequence: CASSVAKGGDRGPSGELFF.